A selection of T cell receptor beta chains follows, all from one sample in a study of post-analysis software for immune sequencing data. TCRdb re-called the PCR reads through MiXCR, storing one row per CDR3 protein. Of roughly 540,000 distinct CDR3 sequences listed, roughly 34% are singletons. Sequencing was carried out using blood. The receptors here all came from a girl aged 2 to 17 with multiple sclerosis. The CDR3 runs from the conserved cysteine through the conserved F or W. Each record gives: J gene, V gene, D gene, clone size, CDR3 DNA, CDR3 protein. The D gene is left open where the match is weak. Clone sizes are given selectively: once, few, many, or a class where the clone is expanded.

TRBJ2-3,TRBV20-1,.,.,TGCAGTGCTAGAGCAGGGCTTCCGTCAACAGACACGCAGTATTTT,CSARAGLPSTDTQYF
TRBJ2-1,TRBV27,TRBD2,few,TGTGCCAGCAGTTATTCGACTAGCGGGGCTGAGCAGTTCTTC,CASSYSTSGAEQFF
TRBJ2-1,TRBV7-2,.,.,TGTACCAGCAGCCTCGGGCCTGGCGTCGATGAGCAGTTCTTC,CTSSLGPGVDEQFF
TRBJ1-2,TRBV15,.,few,TGTGCCACCAGCAGAGAGGGGGCGTATGGCTACACCTTC,CATSREGAYGYTF
TRBJ2-1,TRBV20-1,TRBD1,.,TGCAGTGCTAGAGAGTGGGGACAGGGGGAGGATGAGCAGTTCTTC,CSAREWGQGEDEQFF
TRBJ2-5,TRBV10-3,.,few,TGTGCCATCAACCCGGCGCCACAAGAGACCCAGTACTTC,CAINPAPQETQYF
TRBJ2-1,TRBV6-1,.,.,TGTGCCAGCAGTGAAGGCCAGGGGGGGGGACCGTTCTTC,CASSEGQGGGPFF
TRBJ1-5,TRBV7-6,TRBD1,few,TGTGCCAGCAGCCCGGGGACAGGGGGGAGTCAGCCCCAGCATTTT,CASSPGTGGSQPQHF
TRBJ2-7,TRBV20-1,TRBD2,.,TGCAGTGCTAGAGATAGGGAGCCTAGCGGGGGGATTTACAATGAGCAGTACTTC,CSARDREPSGGIYNEQYF
TRBJ1-5,TRBV3-1,.,.,TGTGCCAGCAGCCAAGGGGGGTTCAATCAGCCCCAGCATTTT,CASSQGGFNQPQHF
TRBJ1-2,TRBV4-1,.,.,TGCGCCAGCAGCCAAGAGGGGCCGGGTCGCTATGGCTACACCTTC,CASSQEGPGRYGYTF
TRBJ1-5,TRBV27,.,.,TGTGCCAGCAGACACCATGACAGTTCCAATCAGCCCCAGCATTTT,CASRHHDSSNQPQHF
TRBJ2-1,TRBV3-1,TRBD2,.,TGTGCCAGCAGTTACGGACTAGGGGCGTACAATGAGCAGTTCTTC,CASSYGLGAYNEQFF
TRBJ2-7,TRBV11-2,.,.,TGTGCCAGCAGCCCGAGGCTCCGAGACTGGGTTTACGAGCAGTACTTC,CASSPRLRDWVYEQYF
TRBJ1-2,TRBV6-5,TRBD1,few,TGTGCCAGCAGTTACCTCGGACAGGGTACATCTGGCTACACCTTC,CASSYLGQGTSGYTF
TRBJ2-3,TRBV7-3,TRBD2,.,TGTGCCAGCACCCCTAGCGGCACAGATGCGCAGTATTTT,CASTPSGTDAQYF
TRBJ2-7,TRBV29-1,TRBD2,.,TGCAGCGTTGAAGGGACTAGCGGAACCTACGAGCAGTACTTC,CSVEGTSGTYEQYF
TRBJ1-1,TRBV6-5,.,few,TGTGCCAGCAGTTACTCCGGGCCGGCTCACGTTTTCTTT,CASSYSGPAHVFF
TRBJ2-4,TRBV27,TRBD2,.,TGTGCCAGCAGTTCCCGGACTAGCGGGGGTATAATAGCCAAAAACATTCAGTACTTC,CASSSRTSGGIIAKNIQYF
TRBJ1-3,TRBV7-8,.,.,TGTGCCAGCAGCTTAGGTTACCGGGGCCTCTCTGGAAACACCATATATTTT,CASSLGYRGLSGNTIYF
TRBJ2-7,TRBV5-1,.,.,TGCGCCAGCAGCCTCTCGAAGGGTTTCGAGCAGTACTTC,CASSLSKGFEQYF
TRBJ1-2,TRBV6-5,.,few,TGTGCCAGCAGCCCCCTCCAGGGTGGCTACACCTTC,CASSPLQGGYTF
TRBJ2-3,TRBV12-5,TRBD2,.,TGTGCTAGTGGTCTCGGCGAGCGGGGGGCCCTAAGCACAGATACGCAGTATTTT,CASGLGERGALSTDTQYF
TRBJ2-7,TRBV5-5,TRBD1,.,TGTGCCAGCAGCCTTGGGACAGGCGATACCTACGAGCAGTACTTC,CASSLGTGDTYEQYF
TRBJ2-6,TRBV5-1,.,.,TGCGCCAGCAGCTTGGGGACAGCCCTCTCGGGGGCCAACGTCCTGACTTTC,CASSLGTALSGANVLTF
TRBJ2-5,TRBV12-5,.,.,TGTGCTAGTGGTTTGCTAACTCAAGAGACCCAGTACTTC,CASGLLTQETQYF
TRBJ1-1,TRBV5-1,.,once,TGCGCCAGCAGCTTGGCCAGCGGGGCGCGGGGTGAAGCTTTCTTT,CASSLASGARGEAFF
TRBJ2-1,TRBV4-1,.,few,TGCGCCAGCTCAACCGGGTCGAGCTCCTACAATGAGCAGTTCTTC,CASSTGSSSYNEQFF
TRBJ1-1,TRBV5-1,.,few,TGCGCCAGCAGCTTGTCGGCAGGAACCTTAAAATTTGAAGCTTTCTTT,CASSLSAGTLKFEAFF
TRBJ2-3,TRBV12-3/TRBV12-4,TRBD2,few,TGTGCCAGCAGTTTATCAGCGGGGATACCAGATACGCAGTATTTT,CASSLSAGIPDTQYF
TRBJ2-3,TRBV10-3,.,many,TGTGCCACCGGACCCAGCACAGATACGCAGTATTTT,CATGPSTDTQYF
TRBJ2-5,TRBV24-1,TRBD1,.,TGTGCCACGCGACAGGGGGAGACCCAGTACTTC,CATRQGETQYF
TRBJ1-2,TRBV5-1,.,.,TGCGCCAGCAGCTTGGATCGGGGTACCCCCTACGGCTACACCTTC,CASSLDRGTPYGYTF
TRBJ2-7,TRBV5-6,.,once,TGTGCCAGCAGCTTGGGCGGCAGGGCCCCCTACGAGCAGTACTTC,CASSLGGRAPYEQYF
TRBJ1-1,TRBV27,.,.,TGTGCCAGCAGCCGGGGCACAGGAGGGACTGAAGCTTTCTTT,CASSRGTGGTEAFF
TRBJ2-2,TRBV15,.,.,TGTGCCACCAGCAGCAACAGACTTAACACCGGGGAGCTGTTTTTT,CATSSNRLNTGELFF
TRBJ2-6,TRBV29-1,.,few,TGCAGCGCCAAACAGGGACTCTCTGGGGCCAACGTCCTGACTTTC,CSAKQGLSGANVLTF
TRBJ2-7,TRBV20-1,.,.,TGCAGTGCGGTCAGGGGACCCTACGAGCAGTACTTC,CSAVRGPYEQYF
TRBJ2-1,TRBV24-1,.,.,TGTGCCACCAGTGATTTGCGGCGGGACGGGAACAATGAGCAGTTCTTC,CATSDLRRDGNNEQFF
TRBJ1-5,TRBV29-1,TRBD1,.,TGCAGCGCCCAGACAGGGGGTGATCAGCCCCAGCATTTT,CSAQTGGDQPQHF
TRBJ2-1,TRBV5-1,TRBD2,.,TGCGCCAGCAGCTTGGGATCTAGCGGGGTTCTCTACAATGAGCAGTTCTTC,CASSLGSSGVLYNEQFF
TRBJ1-2,TRBV12-3/TRBV12-4,.,.,TGTGCCAGCAGTTCGAGCCCCGGGGACTATGGCTACACCTTC,CASSSSPGDYGYTF
TRBJ2-7,TRBV7-9,TRBD2,.,TGTGCCAGCAGCCATACTAGCGGGGGAAATGAGCAGTACTTC,CASSHTSGGNEQYF
TRBJ1-5,TRBV12-3/TRBV12-4,.,.,TGTGCCAGCAGTTCCGTTATGAGGGGCTTGAATCAGCCCCAGCATTTT,CASSSVMRGLNQPQHF
TRBJ2-7,TRBV6-5,.,.,TGTGCCACTGGGCAGGGTAACGAGCAGTACTTC,CATGQGNEQYF
TRBJ2-7,TRBV29-1,.,few,TGCAGCGTTGGCGCCGCCTACGAGCAGTACTTC,CSVGAAYEQYF
TRBJ2-6,TRBV27,.,.,TGTGCCAGCAGTTTAACCTGGCTGGGGGCCAACGTCCTGACTTTC,CASSLTWLGANVLTF
TRBJ2-5,TRBV12-3/TRBV12-4,.,few,TGTGCCAGCAGCCAGGGCGGAGCCCAGTACTTC,CASSQGGAQYF
TRBJ2-5,TRBV13,.,.,TGTGCCAGCAGCTTCCGCGCAGGAAGAGAGACCCAGTACTTC,CASSFRAGRETQYF
TRBJ2-3,TRBV7-8,.,.,TGTGCCAGCAGGGGTACCGGGCGCTTTGGGACAGATACGCAGTATTTT,CASRGTGRFGTDTQYF
TRBJ2-1,TRBV5-1,TRBD2,.,TGCGCCAGCAGCACGGGGGGGGGAAGCTCCTACAATGAGCAGTTCTTC,CASSTGGGSSYNEQFF
TRBJ2-7,TRBV4-1,.,once,TGCGCCAGCAGCCTTTCCGGGTCCACATTCTACGAGCAGTACTTC,CASSLSGSTFYEQYF
TRBJ1-1,TRBV11-2,TRBD1,.,TGTGCCAGCAGCTTAGGGGCTAGGGGGCGATGGGACACTGAAGCTTTCTTT,CASSLGARGRWDTEAFF
TRBJ1-5,TRBV25-1,TRBD1,.,TGTGCCAGCAGTGAATCCGGGACAGGGTCTCAGCCCCAGCATTTT,CASSESGTGSQPQHF